The 5 T cell receptor beta chains presented below share a single source sample, sequenced in a study of blood T cell repertoires in COVID-19. Assay: immunoSEQ multiplex PCR; the TCRdb copy retains only in-frame clones and omits some. The sample has hundreds of thousands of clones, about 90% seen once. Sequencing was done on a sample of PBMCs or T cells enriched from blood (not recorded which). These receptors originate from a woman between 18 and 29 years old with acute COVID-19.

The chain recombines TRBV14 with TRBJ2-2; 8 positions match TRBD1. J gave up 6 bases and V 1 base, and 4 bases lay outside the gene matches. CDR3 length equals 15 residues. Germline-derived CDR1 and CDR2 are SGHDN and FVKESK. DNA for the CDR3: TGTGCCAGCAGCCAAGTTCAGGGGGCCGCCGGGGAGCTGTTTTTT. This sequence encodes CASSQVQGAAGELFF.

This sequence joins TRBV28 and TRBJ2-7, with TRBD1 as a possible D gene (5 bases). Germline V gene data show CDR1 as MDHEN and CDR2 as SYDVKM. Trimming cost V 3 bases and J 5 bases, with 11 bases left between them. The CDR3 has 13 amino acids. Here the CDR3 DNA reads TGTGCCAGCAGTTTTGTTTCAGGGCACGAGCAGTACTTC. Protein: CASSFVSGHEQYF.

The chain uses TRBV24-1 and TRBJ1-2, with 7 bases lining up with TRBD1. Germline V gives CDR1 KGHDR, CDR2 SFDVKD. The CDR3 runs to 17 residues. Unmatched junction bases numbered 12, after V lost 3 bases and J lost 3 bases. CDR3 amino acids: CATSDGYIGQADYGYTF. The DNA for the CDR3 is TGTGCCACCAGTGATGGCTACATTGGACAGGCCGACTATGGCTACACCTTC.

This clone has a single count. This chain links TRBV5-6 with TRBJ1-2, with 8 bases aligning to TRBD1. The V segment lost 4 bases and the J segment 4 bases; nucleotides outside the gene matches: 6. CDR3 length: 14 amino acids. Germline CDR1 and CDR2: SGHDT and YYEEEE. For the CDR3, the DNA is TGTGCCAGCAGCGTGGACAGGGAAATCTATGGCTACACCTTC. This translates into CASSVDREIYGYTF.

V gene TRBV15 combines with J gene TRBJ1-6, with TRBD1 identical over 12 bases. CDR1 LNHNV and CDR2 YYDKDF come from the germline V gene (reference sequence). The V and J ends lost 5 bases and 0 bases, in that order; junction bases with no gene match: 11. The CDR3 covers 20 residues. CDR3 coding DNA: TGTGCCACCAGCGGTACCGGGACAGGGGGCGGAAGCTCCTATAATTCACCCCTCCACTTT. Protein sequence: CATSGTGTGGGSSYNSPLHF. The full variable domain, rest sourced from reference TRBV15 and TRBJ1-6, is DAMVIQNPRYQVTQFGKPVTLSCSQTLNHNVMYWYQQKSSQAPKLLFHYYDKDFNNEADTPDNFQSRRPNTSFCFLDIRSPGLGDTAMYLCATSGTGTGGGSSYNSPLHFGNGTRLTVT.